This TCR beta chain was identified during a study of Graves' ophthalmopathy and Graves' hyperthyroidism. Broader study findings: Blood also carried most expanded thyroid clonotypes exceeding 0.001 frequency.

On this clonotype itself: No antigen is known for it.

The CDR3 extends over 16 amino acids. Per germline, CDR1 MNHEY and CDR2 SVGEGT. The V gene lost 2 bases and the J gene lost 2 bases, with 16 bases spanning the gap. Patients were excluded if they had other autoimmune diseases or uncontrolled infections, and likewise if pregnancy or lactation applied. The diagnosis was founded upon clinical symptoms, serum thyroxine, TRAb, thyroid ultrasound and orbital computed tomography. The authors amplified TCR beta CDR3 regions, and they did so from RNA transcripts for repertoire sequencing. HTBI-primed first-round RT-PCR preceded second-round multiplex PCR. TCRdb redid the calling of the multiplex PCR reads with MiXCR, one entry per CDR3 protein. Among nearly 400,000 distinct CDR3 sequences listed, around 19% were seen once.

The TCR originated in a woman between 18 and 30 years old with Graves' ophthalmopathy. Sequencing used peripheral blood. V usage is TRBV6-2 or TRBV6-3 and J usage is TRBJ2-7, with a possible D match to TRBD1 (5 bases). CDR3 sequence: CASSYEMGLGPYEQYF. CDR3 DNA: TGTGCCAGCAGTTACGAAATGGGGCTCGGACCCTACGAGCAGTACTTC.